This T cell receptor (beta chain) was found in a study of shared clonotypes between healthy human individuals. Overall study findings and caveats: Incomplete sequencing of sorted subsets was indicated by rarefaction despite large depth.

This clone was seen only once. What it binds is not known. J was trimmed by 6 bases and V by 5 bases; bases with no gene match: 6. The CDR3 loop spans 15 amino acids. Germline V gene data show CDR1 as MDHEN and CDR2 as SYDVKM. The table came from immunoSEQ multiplex PCR; TCRdb's copy has only in-frame clones and leaves some out. The data show approximately 2.5 million clones, approximately 93% seen once. The chain has TRBV28 and TRBJ2-1; 11 bases match TRBD2. The sequencing input was naive CD4+ T cells from PBMCs. The subset: CD45RA+ positively selected. The source is a man aged 18 to 29 in good health. Some clones in this sample may be carry-over from other donors' samples. CDR3 sequence: CASSLAGGHVNEQFF. CDR3 nucleotides: TGTGCCAGCAGTCTAGCGGGAGGTCACGTCAATGAGCAGTTCTTC.